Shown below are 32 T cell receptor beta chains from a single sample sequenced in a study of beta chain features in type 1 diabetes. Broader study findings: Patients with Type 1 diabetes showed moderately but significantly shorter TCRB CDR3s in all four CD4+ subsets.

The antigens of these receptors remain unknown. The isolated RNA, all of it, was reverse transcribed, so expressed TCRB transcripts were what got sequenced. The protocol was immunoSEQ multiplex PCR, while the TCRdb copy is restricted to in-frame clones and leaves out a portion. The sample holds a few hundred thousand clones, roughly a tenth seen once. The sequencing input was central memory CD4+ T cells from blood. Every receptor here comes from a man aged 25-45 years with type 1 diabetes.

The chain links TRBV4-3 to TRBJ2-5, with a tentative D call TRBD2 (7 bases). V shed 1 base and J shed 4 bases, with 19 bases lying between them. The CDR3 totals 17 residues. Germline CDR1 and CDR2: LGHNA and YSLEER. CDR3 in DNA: TGCGCCAGCAGCCAAGGAGGCCCTGGGAGGGGGGGAGAGACCCAGTACTTC. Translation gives CASSQGGPGRGGETQYF.

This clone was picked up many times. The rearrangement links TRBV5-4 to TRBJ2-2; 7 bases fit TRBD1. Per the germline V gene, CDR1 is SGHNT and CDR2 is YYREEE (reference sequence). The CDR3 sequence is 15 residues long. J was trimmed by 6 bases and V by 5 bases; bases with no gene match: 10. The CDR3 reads CASSPPYDRAGELFF. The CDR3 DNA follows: TGTGCCAGCAGTCCTCCCTATGACAGGGCCGGGGAGCTGTTTTTT.

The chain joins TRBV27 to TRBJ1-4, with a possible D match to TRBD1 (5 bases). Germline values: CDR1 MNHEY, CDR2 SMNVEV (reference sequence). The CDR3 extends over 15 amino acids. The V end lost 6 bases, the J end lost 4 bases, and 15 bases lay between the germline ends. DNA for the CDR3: TGTGCCAGCAGACGCGGACCGACAGTTAATGAAAAACTGTTTTTT. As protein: CASRRGPTVNEKLFF.

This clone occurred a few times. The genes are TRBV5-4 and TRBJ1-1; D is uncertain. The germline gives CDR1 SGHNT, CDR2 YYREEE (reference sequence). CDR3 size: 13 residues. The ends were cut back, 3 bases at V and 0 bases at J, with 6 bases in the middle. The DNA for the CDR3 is TGTGCCAGCAGCTGGGGATTGAACACTGAAGCTTTCTTT. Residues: CASSWGLNTEAFF.

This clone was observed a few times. The CDR3 DNA sequence: TGTGCCTGGAGTAAGGGAGGGGCACATAGCAATCAGCCCCAGCATTTT. It codes for CAWSKGGAHSNQPQHF. The chain is built from TRBV30 and TRBJ1-5, with a weak D call TRBD1 (5 bases). Germline loops: CDR1 GTSNPN, CDR2 SVGIG (reference sequence). Trimming shortened V by 2 bases and J by 0 bases, and 14 bases separated the two germline ends. This CDR3 contains 16 residues.

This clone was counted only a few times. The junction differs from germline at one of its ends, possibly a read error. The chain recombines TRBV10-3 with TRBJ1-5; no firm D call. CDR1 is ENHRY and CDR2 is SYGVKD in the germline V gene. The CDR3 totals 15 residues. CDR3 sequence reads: CAISESAGENQPQHF. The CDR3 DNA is TGTGCCATCAGCGAGTCCGCGGGCGAGAATCAGCCCCAGCATTTT.

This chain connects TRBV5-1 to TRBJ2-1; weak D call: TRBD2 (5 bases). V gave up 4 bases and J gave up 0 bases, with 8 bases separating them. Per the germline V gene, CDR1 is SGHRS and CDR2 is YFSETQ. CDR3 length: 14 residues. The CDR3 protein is CASSIGSSYNEQFF. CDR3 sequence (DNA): TGCGCCAGCAGCATAGGGAGCTCCTACAATGAGCAGTTCTTC. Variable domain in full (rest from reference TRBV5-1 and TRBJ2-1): KAGVTQTPRYLIKTRGQQVTLSCSPISGHRSVSWYQQTPGQGLQFLFEYFSETQRNKGNFPGRFSGRQFSNSRSEMNVSTLELGDSALYLCASSIGSSYNEQFFGPGTRLTVL.

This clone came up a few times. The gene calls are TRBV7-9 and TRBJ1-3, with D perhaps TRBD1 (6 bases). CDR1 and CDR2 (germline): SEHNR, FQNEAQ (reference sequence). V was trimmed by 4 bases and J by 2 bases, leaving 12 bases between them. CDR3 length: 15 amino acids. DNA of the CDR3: TGTGCCAGCAGCTCCCGGGGGCTAGCTGGAAACACCATATATTTT. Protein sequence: CASSSRGLAGNTIYF.

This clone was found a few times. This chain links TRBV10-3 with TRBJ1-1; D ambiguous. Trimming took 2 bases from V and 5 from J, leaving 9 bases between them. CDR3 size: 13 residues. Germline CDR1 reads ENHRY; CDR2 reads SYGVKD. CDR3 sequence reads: CAISEVVATEAFF. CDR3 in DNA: TGTGCCATCAGTGAGGTTGTCGCAACTGAAGCTTTCTTT.

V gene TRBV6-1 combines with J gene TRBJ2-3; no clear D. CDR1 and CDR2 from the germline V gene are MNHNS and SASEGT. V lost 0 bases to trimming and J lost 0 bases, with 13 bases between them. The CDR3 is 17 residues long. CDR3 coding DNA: TGTGCCAGCAGTGAAGCAAAGCGACGGTTAAGCACAGATACGCAGTATTTT. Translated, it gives CASSEAKRRLSTDTQYF.

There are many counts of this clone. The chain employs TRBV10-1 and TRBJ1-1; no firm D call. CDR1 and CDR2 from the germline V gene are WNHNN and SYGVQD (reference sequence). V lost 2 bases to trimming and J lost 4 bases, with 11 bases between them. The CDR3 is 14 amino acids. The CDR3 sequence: CASSERGGSTEAFF. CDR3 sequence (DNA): TGCGCCAGCAGTGAGCGGGGTGGGAGCACTGAAGCTTTCTTT.

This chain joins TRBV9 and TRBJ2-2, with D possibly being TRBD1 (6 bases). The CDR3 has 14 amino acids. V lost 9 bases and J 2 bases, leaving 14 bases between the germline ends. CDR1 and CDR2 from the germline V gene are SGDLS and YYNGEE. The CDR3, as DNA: TGTGCCACCGGGGTCAGGGGTAACACCGGGGAGCTGTTTTTT. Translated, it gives CATGVRGNTGELFF.

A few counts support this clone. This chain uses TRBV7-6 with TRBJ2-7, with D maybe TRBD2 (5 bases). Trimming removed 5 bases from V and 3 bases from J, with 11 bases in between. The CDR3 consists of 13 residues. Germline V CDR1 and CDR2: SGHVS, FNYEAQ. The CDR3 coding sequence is TGTGCCAGCAGCGCCCAACTAGACTACGAGCAGTACTTC. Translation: CASSAQLDYEQYF.

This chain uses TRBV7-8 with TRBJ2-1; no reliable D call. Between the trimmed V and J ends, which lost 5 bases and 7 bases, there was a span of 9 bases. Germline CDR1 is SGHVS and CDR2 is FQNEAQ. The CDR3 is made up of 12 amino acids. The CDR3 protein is CASSVQWNEQFF. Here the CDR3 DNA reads TGTGCCAGCAGCGTACAGTGGAATGAGCAGTTCTTC.

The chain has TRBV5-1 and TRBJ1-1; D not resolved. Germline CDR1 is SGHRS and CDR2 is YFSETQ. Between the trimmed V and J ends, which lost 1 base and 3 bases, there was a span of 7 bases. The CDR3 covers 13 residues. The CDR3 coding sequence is TGCGCCAGCAGCTTGAGGGATGACACTGAAGCTTTCTTT. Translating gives CASSLRDDTEAFF.

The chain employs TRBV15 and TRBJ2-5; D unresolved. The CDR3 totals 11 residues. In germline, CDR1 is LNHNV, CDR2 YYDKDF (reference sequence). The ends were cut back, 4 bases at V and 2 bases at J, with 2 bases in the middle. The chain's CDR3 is CATSTQETQYF. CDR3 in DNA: TGTGCCACCAGCACTCAAGAGACCCAGTACTTC. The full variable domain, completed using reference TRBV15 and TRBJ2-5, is DAMVIQNPRYQVTQFGKPVTLSCSQTLNHNVMYWYQQKSSQAPKLLFHYYDKDFNNEADTPDNFQSRRPNTSFCFLDIRSPGLGDTAMYLCATSTQETQYFGPGTRLLVL.

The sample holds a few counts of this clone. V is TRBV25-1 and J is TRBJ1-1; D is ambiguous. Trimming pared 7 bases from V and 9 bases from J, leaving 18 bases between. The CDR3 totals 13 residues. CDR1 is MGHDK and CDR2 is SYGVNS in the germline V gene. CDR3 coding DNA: TGTGCCAGCACCTTCCGGGATATTGTCAAAGCTTTCTTT. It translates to CASTFRDIVKAFF. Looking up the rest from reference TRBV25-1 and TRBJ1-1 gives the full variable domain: EADIYQTPRYLVIGTGKKITLECSQTMGHDKMYWYQQDPGMELHLIHYSYGVNSTEKGDLSSESTVSRIRTEHFPLTLESARPSHTSQYLCASTFRDIVKAFFGQGTRLTVV.

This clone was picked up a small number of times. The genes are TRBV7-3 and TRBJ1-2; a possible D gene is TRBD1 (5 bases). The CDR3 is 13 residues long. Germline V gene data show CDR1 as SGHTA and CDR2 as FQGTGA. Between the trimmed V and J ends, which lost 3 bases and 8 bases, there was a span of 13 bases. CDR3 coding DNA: TGTGCCAGCAGCTTGGATGGGGCCGGAGGCTACACCTTC. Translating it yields CASSLDGAGGYTF.

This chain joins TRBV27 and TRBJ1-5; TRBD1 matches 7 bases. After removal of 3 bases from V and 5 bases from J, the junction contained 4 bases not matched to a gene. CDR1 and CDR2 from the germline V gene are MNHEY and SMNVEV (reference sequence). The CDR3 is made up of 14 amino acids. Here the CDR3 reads CASSLGQNYQPQHF. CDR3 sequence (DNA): TGTGCCAGCAGTTTGGGACAGAACTATCAGCCCCAGCATTTT.

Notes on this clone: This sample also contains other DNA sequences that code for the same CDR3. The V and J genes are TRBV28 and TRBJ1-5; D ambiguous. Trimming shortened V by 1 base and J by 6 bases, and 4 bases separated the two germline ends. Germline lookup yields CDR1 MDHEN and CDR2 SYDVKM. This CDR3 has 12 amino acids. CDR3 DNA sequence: TGTGCCAGCAGTTTATACCGTCAGCCCCAGCATTTT. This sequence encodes CASSLYRQPQHF.

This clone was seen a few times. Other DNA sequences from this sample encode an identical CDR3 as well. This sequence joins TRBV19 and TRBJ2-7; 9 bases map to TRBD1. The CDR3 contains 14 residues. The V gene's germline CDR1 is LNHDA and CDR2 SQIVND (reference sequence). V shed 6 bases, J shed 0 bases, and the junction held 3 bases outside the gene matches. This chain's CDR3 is CASRTGGSSYEQYF. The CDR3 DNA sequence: TGTGCCAGTAGGACAGGGGGGAGCTCCTACGAGCAGTACTTC.

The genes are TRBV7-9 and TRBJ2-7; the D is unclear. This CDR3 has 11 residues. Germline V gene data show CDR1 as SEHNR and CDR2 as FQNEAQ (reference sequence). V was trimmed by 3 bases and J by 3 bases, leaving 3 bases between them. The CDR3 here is CASSFHYEQYF. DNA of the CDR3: TGTGCCAGCAGCTTTCACTACGAGCAGTACTTC. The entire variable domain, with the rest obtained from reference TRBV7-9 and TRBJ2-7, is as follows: DTGVSQNPRHKITKRGQNVTFRCDPISEHNRLYWYRQTLGQGPEFLTYFQNEAQLEKSRLLSDRFSAERPKGSFSTLEIQRTEQGDSAMYLCASSFHYEQYFGPGTRLTVT.

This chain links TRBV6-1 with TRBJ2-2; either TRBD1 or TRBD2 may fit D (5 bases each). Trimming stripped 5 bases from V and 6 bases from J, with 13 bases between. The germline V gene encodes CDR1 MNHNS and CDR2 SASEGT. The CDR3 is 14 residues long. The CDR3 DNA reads TGTGCCAGCAGTTTGCCCAGGGACCCCGGGGAGCTGTTTTTT. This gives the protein CASSLPRDPGELFF.

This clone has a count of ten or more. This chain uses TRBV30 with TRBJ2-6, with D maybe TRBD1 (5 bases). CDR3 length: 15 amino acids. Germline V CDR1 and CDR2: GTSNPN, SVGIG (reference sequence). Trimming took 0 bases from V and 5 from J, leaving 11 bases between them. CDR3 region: CAWSVIGARANVLTF. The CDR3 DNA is TGTGCCTGGAGTGTAATAGGGGCGAGGGCCAACGTCCTGACTTTC.

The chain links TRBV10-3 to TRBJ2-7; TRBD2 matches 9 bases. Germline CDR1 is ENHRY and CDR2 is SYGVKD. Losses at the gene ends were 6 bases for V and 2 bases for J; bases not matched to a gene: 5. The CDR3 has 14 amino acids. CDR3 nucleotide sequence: TGTGCCATCAGGGGTAGCGGGAGTACCTACGAGCAGTACTTC. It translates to CAIRGSGSTYEQYF.

The CDR3 sequence is CASSPRSGRAPDTQYF. The CDR3 DNA is TGTGCCAGCTCACCACGGAGCGGGAGGGCGCCAGATACGCAGTATTTT. The gene calls are TRBV18 and TRBJ2-3; 10 bases fit TRBD2. The CDR3 totals 16 residues. CDR1 and CDR2 from the germline V gene are KGHSH and LQKENI. V trimming: 1 base; J trimming: 4 bases; junction bases outside the gene matches: 5. The variable domain in full, completed from reference TRBV18 and TRBJ2-3, reads NAGVMQNPRHLVRRRGQEARLRCSPMKGHSHVYWYRQLPEEGLKFMVYLQKENIIDESGMPKERFSAEFPKEGPSILRIQQVVRGDSAAYFCASSPRSGRAPDTQYFGPGTRLTVL.

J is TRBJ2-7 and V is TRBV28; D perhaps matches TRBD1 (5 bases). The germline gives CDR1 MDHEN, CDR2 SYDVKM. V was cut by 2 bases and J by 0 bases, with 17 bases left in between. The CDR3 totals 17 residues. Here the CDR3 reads CASSLAQTAGFSYEQYF. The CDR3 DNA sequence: TGTGCCAGCAGTTTAGCTCAAACGGCAGGGTTCTCCTACGAGCAGTACTTC.

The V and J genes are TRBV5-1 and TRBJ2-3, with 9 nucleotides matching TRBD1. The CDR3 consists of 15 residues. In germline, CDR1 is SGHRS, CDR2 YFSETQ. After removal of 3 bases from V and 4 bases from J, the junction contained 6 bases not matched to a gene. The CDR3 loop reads CASSSGQGRADTQYF. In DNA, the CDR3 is TGCGCCAGCAGCTCCGGACAGGGGCGGGCAGATACGCAGTATTTT.

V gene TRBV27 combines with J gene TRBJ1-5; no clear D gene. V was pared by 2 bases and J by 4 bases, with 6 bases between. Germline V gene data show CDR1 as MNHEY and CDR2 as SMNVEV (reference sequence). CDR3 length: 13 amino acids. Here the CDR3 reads CASSLLGNQPQHF. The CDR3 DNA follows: TGTGCCAGCAGTTTACTGGGGAATCAGCCCCAGCATTTT.

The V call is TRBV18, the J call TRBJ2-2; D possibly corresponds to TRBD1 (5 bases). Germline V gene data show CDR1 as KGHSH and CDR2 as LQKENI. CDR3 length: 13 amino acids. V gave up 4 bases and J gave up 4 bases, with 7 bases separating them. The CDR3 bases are TGTGCCAGCTCACAACAGGTCACCGGGGAGCTGTTTTTT. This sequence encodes CASSQQVTGELFF.

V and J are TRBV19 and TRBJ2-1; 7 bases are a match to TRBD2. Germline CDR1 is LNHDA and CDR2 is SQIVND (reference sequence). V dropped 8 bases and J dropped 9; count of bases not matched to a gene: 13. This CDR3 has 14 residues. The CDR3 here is CASQEVAGAPEQFF. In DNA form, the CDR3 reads TGTGCCAGTCAAGAAGTAGCGGGTGCTCCTGAGCAGTTCTTC.

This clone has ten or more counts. CDR3 DNA: TGTGCCAGCAGCCAGCCCCTGAGGGGGGCAGATACGCAGTATTTT. It translates to CASSQPLRGADTQYF. The rearrangement uses TRBV14 and TRBJ2-3; the D gene could be TRBD1 or TRBD2 (6 bases each). CDR1 SGHDN and CDR2 FVKESK come from the germline V gene. The CDR3 covers 15 residues. The V end was cut by 3 bases, the J end by 4 bases, with 14 bases between.